This TCR beta chain comes out of a study of blood T cell repertoires in COVID-19 (TCRdb year 2020). In terms of the full investigation: Samples covering the acute and convalescent phases of COVID-19 were provided by collaborators in the United States, Italy and Spain. The prospective study material was composed of cDNA or gDNA derived from T cells, B-cell-depleted T cells, or PBMCs. The dataset comprised deeply sampled blood TCRbeta repertoires from subjects exposed to, actively infected with, or recovered from COVID-19. The repertoires were released in a freely available public database meant as a resource for research on the immune response to SARS-CoV-2. Samples came from the ongoing ImmuneRACE study (first 160 participants) plus 1,254 subjects from 6 global collaborators. The sample metadata nearly always contained a de-identified subject ID, COVID-19 status, age in years and sex. Where HLA class I and class II types were available, the types were taken from metadata supplied by the sample provider, not from assay-based typing. Paper-wide results and their limitations: The quantity of clinical and demographic metadata differed by source and by participant and was supplied without curation.

Whole blood was collected in K2EDTA tubes by collaborating institutions according to the institutions' own protocols. For TCRbeta analysis, collaborators shipped samples in one of three forms: frozen whole blood, isolated PBMCs, or DNA extracted from either of those sample types. A word on this clone: There is no known antigen for this receptor. Base qualities are not recorded, but no much larger clone differs from it by a single base.

There are 11 amino acids in the CDR3, from cysteine to phenylalanine inclusive. This entry keeps only the CDR3 DNA: 33 bases, framed from base 1. CDR1 MNHEY and CDR2 SMNVEV were looked up in the germline V gene (reference sequence). V loses 3 bases, J loses 5 bases, and the germline ends lie 3 bases apart. TCRbeta CDR3 regions were amplified from genomic DNA by means of the immunoSEQ Assay, a bias-controlled multiplex PCR. The authors' analysis ran thus. The number of nucleated cells in each sample was estimated by amplification of reference gene primers within the assay. To quantify the absolute abundance of each unique TCRbeta CDR3 rearrangement, sequence reads were collapsed and filtered. For each sample, productive Simpson clonality was calculated as the square root of Simpson's diversity index across productive rearrangements. TCRdb's version of the immuneACCESS table is confined to in-frame rearrangements and falls short of the full clone set. An unresolved V gene accounts for under half of the shortfall where checked; the remainder is of unknown origin. The V and J calls and the clone size are those of that table, but D and trimming were determined from the DNA. In this sample the table shows 150,000 to 200,000 clones, approximately 90% of which occur a single time. The ten largest clonotypes hold around 2.3% of the sample.

The chain uses TRBV27 and TRBJ2-3; the D gene assignment is ambiguous. What was sequenced was peripheral blood. The sequence was collected from a man aged 65 to 79 with active or convalescent COVID-19. CDR3 protein: CASSFRDTQYF. The nucleotide sequence reads as follows: TGTGCCAGCAGTTTCAGAGATACGCAGTATTTT.